This T cell receptor (beta chain) was profiled in a study of shared clonotypes between healthy human individuals. Repertoires were generated with immunoSEQ multiplex PCR, while TCRdb's copy carries only in-frame clones and drops some. The sample has 2 million to 3 million clones; roughly 93% are singletons. Deletions cut 4 bases from V and 9 bases from J, with 16 bases between. The CDR3 consists of 14 residues. The germline CDR1 and CDR2 sequences are MDHEN and SYDVKM. Material for sequencing was naive CD4+ T cells from PBMCs. Subset described: CD45RA+ positively selected. The chain uses TRBV28 and TRBJ1-3; D ambiguous. This TCR was sampled from a man younger than 30 in good health. Some clones in this sample may be carry-over from other donors' samples. Here the CDR3 reads CASSSGSFLGTIYF. CDR3 in DNA: TGTGCCAGCAGTTCCGGTTCCTTCCTTGGCACCATATATTTT.